The rows below give T cell receptor beta chains drawn from one sample of a study of blood T cell repertoires in COVID-19. Sequencing used immunoSEQ multiplex PCR; TCRdb keeps in-frame clones, though not all of them. The data show roughly 420,000 clones, with roughly 90% seen just once and around 0.91% held by the top ten. Source material: PBMCs or T cells enriched from blood (not recorded which). Every receptor here comes from a woman aged 25-40 years with acute COVID-19. Each CDR3 is given with its conserved first and last residue. The D gene is left open where the match is weak. Clone size appears in some rows only: once, few, many, or a class for an expanded clone.

d_gene	abundance	v_gene	j_gene	CDR3aa	CDR3nt
TRBD1	NA	TRBV3-1/TRBV3-2	TRBJ2-7	CASSQYAGGYEQYF	TGTGCCAGCAGCCAATATGCAGGGGGATACGAGCAGTACTTC
TRBD1	few	TRBV10-2	TRBJ2-7	CASSAGQGPLYEQYF	TGCGCCAGCAGTGCGGGACAGGGGCCCTTATACGAGCAGTACTTC
TRBD1	NA	TRBV7-2	TRBJ1-1	CASSLAPGQGMNTEAFF	TGTGCCAGCAGCTTAGCTCCCGGACAGGGTATGAACACTGAAGCTTTCTTT
NA	NA	TRBV30	TRBJ2-7	CAWSAAGSSYEQYF	TGTGCCTGGAGTGCGGCAGGCAGCTCCTACGAGCAGTACTTC
NA	NA	TRBV25-1	TRBJ1-3	CASTRGFSGNTIYF	TGTGCCAGCACAAGGGGGTTCTCTGGAAACACCATATATTTT
NA	once	TRBV5-1	TRBJ1-4	CASSWGQAEKLFF	TGCGCCAGCAGCTGGGGACAAGCTGAAAAACTGTTTTTT
TRBD1	NA	TRBV2	TRBJ1-6	CASRTGGESPLHF	TGTGCCAGCAGGACAGGGGGGGAGTCACCCCTCCACTTT
TRBD2	NA	TRBV7-2	TRBJ2-7	CASSLFAGGGEQYF	TGTGCCAGCAGCTTATTCGCGGGGGGCGGTGAGCAGTACTTC
NA	NA	TRBV2	TRBJ1-5	CASSSILRQPQHF	TGTGCCAGCAGTTCAATCCTACGTCAGCCCCAGCATTTT
NA	NA	TRBV19	TRBJ1-5	CASSILGRAALWPQHF	TGTGCCAGTAGTATCCTGGGCAGGGCGGCCTTGTGGCCCCAGCATTTT
TRBD1	NA	TRBV2	TRBJ1-1	CASSGYGPGQGTNTEAFF	TGTGCCAGCAGCGGATATGGCCCGGGACAGGGGACTAACACTGAAGCTTTCTTT
NA	NA	TRBV24-1	TRBJ2-3	CATSDSHRVRSTDTQYF	TGTGCCACCAGTGATTCGCACAGGGTTCGTAGCACAGATACGCAGTATTTT
NA	NA	TRBV18	TRBJ1-2	CASSPGGGALGYGYTF	TGTGCCAGCTCACCAGGAGGGGGGGCGCTGGGCTATGGCTACACCTTC
NA	many	TRBV12-3/TRBV12-4	TRBJ2-7	CASSLSPYEQYF	TGTGCCAGCAGTTTATCTCCCTACGAGCAGTACTTC
TRBD1	NA	TRBV7-9	TRBJ1-2	CASSVRGQGTGGYTF	TGTGCCAGCAGCGTGCGGGGACAGGGGACTGGCGGCTACACCTTC
NA	NA	TRBV6-4	TRBJ1-5	CASSVTPGNQPQHF	TGTGCCAGCAGCGTGACACCGGGCAATCAGCCCCAGCATTTT
TRBD2	NA	TRBV19	TRBJ2-7	CASSVGGSYEQYF	TGTGCCAGTAGCGTCGGGGGGTCCTACGAGCAGTACTTC
TRBD1	NA	TRBV7-2	TRBJ1-6	CASSLETGPNNYNSPLHF	TGTGCCAGCAGCTTAGAGACAGGGCCCAACAACTATAATTCACCCCTCCACTTT
TRBD2	NA	TRBV7-8	TRBJ2-2	CASSLILAGGLPGELFF	TGTGCCAGCAGCTTAATACTAGCGGGGGGGTTGCCCGGGGAGCTGTTTTTT
TRBD1	NA	TRBV4-1	TRBJ2-2	CASSPRHRGSTGELFF	TGCGCCAGCAGCCCGAGGCACAGGGGAAGCACCGGGGAGCTGTTTTTT
NA	NA	TRBV7-3	TRBJ2-6	CASSLPGNSGANVLTF	TGTGCCAGCAGCTTACCGGGAAACTCTGGGGCCAACGTCCTGACTTTC
TRBD2	NA	TRBV2	TRBJ2-3	CATPLAERSTDTQYF	TGTGCCACCCCCCTAGCGGAAAGAAGCACAGATACGCAGTATTTT
NA	NA	TRBV20-1	TRBJ2-1	CSASTGVGNEQFF	TGCAGTGCTAGTACGGGGGTGGGGAATGAGCAGTTCTTC
NA	few	TRBV6-5	TRBJ1-3	CASRHSSGNTIYF	TGTGCCAGCAGACACAGCTCTGGAAACACCATATATTTT
TRBD1	NA	TRBV30	TRBJ1-5	CAWSRQGAGQPQHF	TGTGCCTGGAGTCGACAGGGGGCCGGTCAGCCCCAGCATTTT
TRBD1	NA	TRBV6-4	TRBJ2-7	CASSERSGQGFDEQYF	TGTGCCAGCAGTGAAAGGTCGGGACAGGGTTTCGACGAGCAGTACTTC
NA	NA	TRBV4-3	TRBJ2-5	CASSQGRQQETQYF	TGCGCCAGCAGCCAAGGGCGACAGCAAGAGACCCAGTACTTC
NA	NA	TRBV29-1	TRBJ1-2	CSVEGGSNYGYTF	TGCAGCGTTGAAGGGGGCAGTAACTATGGCTACACCTTC
NA	NA	TRBV7-2	TRBJ2-7	CASSLVRPREQYF	TGTGCCAGCAGCTTAGTCAGGCCTCGAGAGCAGTACTTC
TRBD1	NA	TRBV6-6	TRBJ2-7	CASSGDRGHEQYF	TGTGCCAGCAGCGGAGACAGGGGACACGAGCAGTACTTC
TRBD2	NA	TRBV5-1	TRBJ2-3	CASSTPGGQQYF	TGCGCCAGCAGCACTCCGGGAGGACAGCAGTATTTT
TRBD1	NA	TRBV5-1	TRBJ1-1	CASSGQGGNTEAFF	TGCGCCAGCAGCGGACAGGGAGGCAACACTGAAGCTTTCTTT
TRBD1	NA	TRBV3-1/TRBV3-2	TRBJ1-2	CASSQAGEGAFGGYTF	TGTGCCAGCAGCCAAGCGGGAGAGGGGGCATTCGGAGGCTACACCTTC